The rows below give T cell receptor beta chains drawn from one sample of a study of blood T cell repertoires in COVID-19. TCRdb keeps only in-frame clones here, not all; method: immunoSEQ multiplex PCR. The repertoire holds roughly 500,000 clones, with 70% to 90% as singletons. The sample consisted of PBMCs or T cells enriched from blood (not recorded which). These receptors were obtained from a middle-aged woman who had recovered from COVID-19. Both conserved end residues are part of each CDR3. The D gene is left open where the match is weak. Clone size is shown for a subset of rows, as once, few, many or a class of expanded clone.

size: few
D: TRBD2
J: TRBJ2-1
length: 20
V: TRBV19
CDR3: CASTQHRASGRWGSYNEQFF
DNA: TGTGCCAGTACCCAACATAGGGCTAGCGGGAGATGGGGCTCCTACAATGAGCAGTTCTTC

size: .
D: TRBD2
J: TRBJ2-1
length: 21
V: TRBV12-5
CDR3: CASGSASTVIYSGRAPDEQFF
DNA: TGTGCTAGTGGTTCGGCATCTACCGTCATTTATAGCGGGAGGGCCCCGGATGAGCAGTTCTTC

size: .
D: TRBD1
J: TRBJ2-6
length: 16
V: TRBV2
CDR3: CASSPTGLAGANVLTF
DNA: TGTGCCAGCAGTCCGACAGGGCTGGCCGGGGCCAACGTCCTGACTTTC

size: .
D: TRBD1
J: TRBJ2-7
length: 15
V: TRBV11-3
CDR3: CASSLGGQGSYEQYF
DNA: TGTGCCAGCAGCCTCGGTGGACAGGGCTCCTACGAGCAGTACTTC

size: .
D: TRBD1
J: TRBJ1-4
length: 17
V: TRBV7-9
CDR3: CASSYGTGFSTNEKLFF
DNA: TGTGCCAGCAGCTACGGGACAGGGTTTTCAACTAATGAAAAACTGTTTTTT

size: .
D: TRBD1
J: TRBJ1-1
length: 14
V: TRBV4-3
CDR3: CASSQESRGPEAFF
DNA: TGCGCCAGCAGCCAAGAATCGAGGGGGCCTGAAGCTTTCTTT

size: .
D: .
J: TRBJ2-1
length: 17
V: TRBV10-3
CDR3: CAISEGGPYLSYNEQFF
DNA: TGTGCCATCAGTGAAGGGGGACCGTACCTATCCTACAATGAGCAGTTCTTC

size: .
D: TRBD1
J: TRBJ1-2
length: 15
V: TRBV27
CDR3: CASSFGTGNDYGYTF
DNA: TGTGCCAGCAGTTTCGGGACAGGTAACGACTATGGCTACACCTTC

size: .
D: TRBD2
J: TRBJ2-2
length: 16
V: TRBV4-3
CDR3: CASSQDPGGRTGELFF
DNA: TGCGCCAGCAGCCAAGATCCGGGAGGGCGAACCGGGGAGCTGTTTTTT

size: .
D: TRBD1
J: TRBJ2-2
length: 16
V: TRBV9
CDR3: CASSGRTGANTGELFF
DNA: TGTGCCAGCAGCGGACGGACAGGGGCGAACACCGGGGAGCTGTTTTTT

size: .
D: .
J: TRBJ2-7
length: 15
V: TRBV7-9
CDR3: CASSLRSSAQGEQYF
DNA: TGTGCCAGCAGCTTACGTTCTTCCGCCCAGGGCGAGCAGTACTTC

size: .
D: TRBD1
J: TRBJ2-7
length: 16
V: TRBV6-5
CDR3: CASSYVWTGSSYEQYF
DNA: TGTGCCAGCAGTTACGTTTGGACAGGGTCCTCCTACGAGCAGTACTTC

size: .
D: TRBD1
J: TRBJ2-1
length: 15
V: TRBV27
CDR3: CASSRPGQTYNEQFF
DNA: TGTGCCAGCAGCAGGCCGGGACAGACCTACAATGAGCAGTTCTTC

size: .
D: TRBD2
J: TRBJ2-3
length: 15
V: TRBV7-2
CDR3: CASSLGLAYTDTQYF
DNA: TGTGCCAGCAGCTTAGGACTAGCGTACACAGATACGCAGTATTTT

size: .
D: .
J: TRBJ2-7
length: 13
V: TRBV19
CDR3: CASSRLTDYEQYF
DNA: TGTGCCAGTAGTCGACTAACCGACTACGAGCAGTACTTC

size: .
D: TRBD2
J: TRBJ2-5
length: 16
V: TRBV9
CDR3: CASSPRLAGFQETQYF
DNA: TGTGCCAGCAGCCCTAGACTAGCGGGATTTCAAGAGACCCAGTACTTC

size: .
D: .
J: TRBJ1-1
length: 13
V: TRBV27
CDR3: CASSLSPSDEAFF
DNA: TGTGCCAGCAGTTTATCTCCCAGCGATGAAGCTTTCTTT